The 32 T cell receptor beta chains presented below share a single source sample, sequenced in a study of T cell responses to AZD1222 COVID-19 vaccine. TCRdb keeps only in-frame clones here, not all; method: immunoSEQ multiplex PCR. This table has more than 110,000 clones, 92% appearing once. The source was peripheral blood, collected 28 days after the second AZD1222 dose. Every receptor here comes from an adult who received the AZD1222 COVID-19 vaccine.

This chain connects TRBV6-5 to TRBJ1-4; no definite D call. This CDR3 has 14 amino acids. CDR1 and CDR2 from the germline V gene are MNHEY and SVGAGI. V lost 8 bases and J 6 bases, leaving 16 bases between the germline ends. In nucleotides, the CDR3 is TGTGCCAGCGGCGAGGTGGTGGGCCATGAAAAACTGTTTTTT. It encodes CASGEVVGHEKLFF.

The chain has TRBV28 and TRBJ2-3; 9 bases match TRBD2. Germline CDR1 MDHEN, CDR2 SYDVKM. The junction had 17 bases not matched to a gene; V was cut back by 5 bases and J by 2 bases. The CDR3 covers 19 residues. CDR3 sequence (DNA): TGTGCCAGCAGTCTCCCCGTCATCCCAAGCGGGAGGCACACAGATACGCAGTATTTT. This codes for CASSLPVIPSGRHTDTQYF. Using reference TRBV28 and TRBJ2-3 for the parts outside the CDR3, the full variable domain is DVKVTQSSRYLVKRTGEKVFLECVQDMDHENMFWYRQDPGLGLRLIYFSYDVKMKEKGDIPEGYSVSREKKERFSLILESASTNQTSMYLCASSLPVIPSGRHTDTQYFGPGTRLTVL.

V is TRBV11-2 and J is TRBJ1-2; possible D gene TRBD1, 6 bases. The germline CDR1 and CDR2 sequences are SGHAT and FQNNGV. This CDR3 comprises 15 residues. V lost 4 bases and J 5 bases, leaving 17 bases between the germline ends. CDR3 DNA sequence: TGTGCCAGCAGCTCCCCGGGACACGGACGATATGGCTACACCTTC. Its protein product is CASSSPGHGRYGYTF.

The chain joins TRBV28 to TRBJ1-2; 9 nucleotides agree with TRBD1. The CDR3 has 12 amino acids. Germline V gene sequence: CDR1 MDHEN, CDR2 SYDVKM. The ends lost 7 bases at V and 5 bases at J; junction bases unmatched: 2. In nucleotides, the CDR3 is TGTGCCAGCACCGGACAGGGGTATGGCTACACCTTC. This encodes CASTGQGYGYTF.

The V gene is TRBV6-5, the J gene TRBJ1-2; 7 nucleotides align to TRBD1. Germline V lookup: CDR1 MNHEY, CDR2 SVGAGI. V lost 6 bases to trimming and J lost 3 bases; unmatched junction nucleotides: 7. This CDR3 region has 14 residues. The CDR3 DNA follows: TGTGCCAGCAGAAACCCAGGGGGGCACTATGGCTACACCTTC. Its translation: CASRNPGGHYGYTF.

CDR3 coding DNA: TGTGCCAGCAGCTCGGTCGTGGGGGGATATGGCTACACCTTC. Translated, it gives CASSSVVGGYGYTF. The J gene is TRBJ1-2, the V gene TRBV7-2, with D maybe TRBD1 (5 bases). Trimming left V 4 bases short and J 5 bases short, with 14 bases between. Germline CDR1 and CDR2: SGHTA and FQGNSA. There are 14 residues in the CDR3.

The chain combines TRBV9 with TRBJ1-4; 11 nucleotides match TRBD1. CDR3 size: 16 residues. V dropped 0 bases and J dropped 6; count of bases not matched to a gene: 4. CDR1 is SGDLS, CDR2 YYNGEE, per germline. CDR3 sequence: CASSVAPGQGDEKLFF. The CDR3 DNA is TGTGCCAGCAGCGTAGCCCCGGGACAGGGGGATGAAAAACTGTTTTTT.

This CDR3 reads CASSLGIGGTSSNQPQHF. DNA for the CDR3: TGTGCCAGCAGCTTGGGTATAGGGGGGACCAGTAGCAATCAGCCCCAGCATTTT. The chain is built from TRBV5-6 and TRBJ1-5; D is possibly TRBD1 (6 bases). CDR1 and CDR2 from the germline V gene are SGHDT and YYEEEE. V lost 0 bases and J 0 bases, leaving 16 bases between the germline ends. CDR3 length: 18 amino acids.

The CDR3: CASSQVGTEAFF. For the CDR3, the DNA is TGTGCCAGCTCCCAAGTGGGAACTGAAGCTTTCTTT. The chain carries TRBV5-6 and TRBJ1-1, with D hard to call. V was pared by 7 bases and J by 5 bases, with 12 bases between. Germline CDR1 SGHDT, CDR2 YYEEEE. The CDR3 runs to 12 residues. The full variable domain, rest sourced from reference TRBV5-6 and TRBJ1-1, is DAGVTQSPTHLIKTRGQQVTLRCSPKSGHDTVSWYQQALGQGPQFIFQYYEEEERQRGNFPDRFSGHQFPNYSSELNVNALLLGDSALYLCASSQVGTEAFFGQGTRLTVV.

V usage is TRBV19 and J usage is TRBJ2-7; no firm D call. The CDR3 contains 12 residues. From germline, CDR1 is LNHDA and CDR2 SQIVND (reference sequence). V was clipped by 6 bases and J by 9 bases, with 15 bases between them. CDR3 amino acids: CASSGSDFAQYF. CDR3 DNA: TGTGCCAGTAGCGGGTCTGATTTCGCGCAGTACTTC. The full variable domain, its missing parts supplied by reference TRBV19 and TRBJ2-7, is DGGITQSPKYLFRKEGQNVTLSCEQNLNHDAMYWYRQDPGQGLRLIYYSQIVNDFQKGDIAEGYSVSREKKESFPLTVTSAQKNPTAFYLCASSGSDFAQYFGPGTRLTVT.

The gene calls are TRBV7-9 and TRBJ1-4, with D possibly being TRBD1 (6 bases). Per germline, CDR1 SEHNR and CDR2 FQNEAQ (reference sequence). The CDR3 spans 15 residues. V was clipped by 7 bases and J by 5 bases, with 17 bases between them. The CDR3 spells CASTSWTALNEKLFF. The CDR3 region has the DNA TGTGCCAGCACCTCATGGACAGCGCTCAATGAAAAACTGTTTTTT. Looking up the rest from reference TRBV7-9 and TRBJ1-4 gives the full variable domain: DTGVSQNPRHKITKRGQNVTFRCDPISEHNRLYWYRQTLGQGPEFLTYFQNEAQLEKSRLLSDRFSAERPKGSFSTLEIQRTEQGDSAMYLCASTSWTALNEKLFFGSGTQLSVL.

The gene calls are TRBV28 and TRBJ1-3, with 10 bases matching TRBD1. This CDR3 spans 16 amino acids. The germline gives CDR1 MDHEN, CDR2 SYDVKM. The trim removed 8 bases at V and 7 bases at J, leaving 14 bases unmatched. This chain's CDR3 is CASFLTRGTGVNTIYF. The CDR3 DNA sequence: TGTGCCAGCTTCTTGACCCGCGGGACAGGGGTGAACACCATATATTTT.

In the case of this clone: Other DNA sequences in the same sample also yield this CDR3. The chain couples TRBV5-1 to TRBJ1-6, with D possibly matching TRBD1 (5 bases). Germline V gene data show CDR1 as SGHRS and CDR2 as YFSETQ. V lost 0 bases to trimming and J lost 6 bases, with 7 bases between them. CDR3 size: 14 residues. The CDR3 DNA follows: TGCGCCAGCAGCTTGGGGCAGGGTAATTCACCCCTCCACTTT. This encodes CASSLGQGNSPLHF.

The rearrangement uses TRBV28 and TRBJ2-2; TRBD2 is a possible D gene (6 bases). Trimming stripped 6 bases from V and 5 bases from J, with 13 bases between. This CDR3 region has 14 residues. Germline-derived CDR1 and CDR2 are MDHEN and SYDVKM. The DNA for the CDR3 is TGTGCCAGCAGCTTCTTCGCGGGGACCGGGGAGCTGTTTTTT. Translated, it gives CASSFFAGTGELFF.

The V call is TRBV28, the J call TRBJ1-2; weak D call: TRBD1 (5 bases). Germline-derived CDR1 and CDR2 are MDHEN and SYDVKM. The CDR3 loop spans 13 amino acids. With 7 bases removed from V and 4 bases from J, the gap between germline ends came to 13 bases. The CDR3 region is CASILQGSYGYTF. DNA of the CDR3: TGTGCCAGCATCCTTCAGGGAAGCTATGGCTACACCTTC.

The CDR3 reads CAISESRLTGTNTEAFF. The CDR3 DNA follows: TGTGCCATCAGTGAGTCTAGGCTGACAGGGACCAACACTGAAGCTTTCTTT. The chain uses TRBV10-3 and TRBJ1-1, with 7 bases fitting TRBD1. The germline V gene encodes CDR1 ENHRY and CDR2 SYGVKD. V gave up 0 bases and J gave up 2 bases; unmatched junction bases: 9. The CDR3 contains 17 residues.

The chain links TRBV27 to TRBJ1-2, with 8 bases identical to TRBD1. Germline lookup yields CDR1 MNHEY and CDR2 SMNVEV (reference sequence). The CDR3 sequence is 15 residues long. J lost 6 bases, V lost 3 bases, and 9 bases had no gene match. The CDR3 sequence is CASSLSPTGEDGYTF. In nucleotides, the CDR3 is TGTGCCAGCAGTTTGTCCCCGACAGGGGAGGATGGCTACACCTTC.

This chain uses TRBV9 with TRBJ1-6, with D maybe TRBD1 (6 bases). This CDR3 has 14 residues. V was shortened by 2 bases and J by 8 bases, with 11 bases between the two germline ends. CDR1 SGDLS and CDR2 YYNGEE come from the germline V gene. CDR3: CASSVLQGDSPLHF. The CDR3 DNA reads as TGTGCCAGCAGCGTGTTACAGGGAGATTCACCCCTCCACTTT.

The chain combines TRBV6-1 with TRBJ1-1, with D hard to call. The germline V and J ends were trimmed by 0 bases and 5 bases, with 4 bases remaining between them. The length of the CDR3 is 12 residues. The germline CDR1 and CDR2 sequences are MNHNS and SASEGT. Here the CDR3 DNA reads TGTGCCAGCAGTGAAGCAGAAACTGAAGCTTTCTTT. Protein sequence: CASSEAETEAFF.

The gene calls are TRBV6-2 or TRBV6-3 and TRBJ1-5, with a tentative D call TRBD1 (5 bases). Germline CDR1 is MNHEY and CDR2 is SVGEGT. CDR3 size: 13 residues. Trimming left V 3 bases short and J 14 bases short, with 17 bases between. The CDR3 loop reads CASSYTPQAIEHF. Written as DNA, the CDR3 is TGTGCCAGCAGTTATACCCCACAGGCCATCGAGCATTTT.

This rearrangement joins TRBV27 to TRBJ2-7; D is unclear. The germline V gene has CDR1 MNHEY and CDR2 SMNVEV (reference sequence). The ends were cut back, 0 bases at V and 4 bases at J, with 10 bases in the middle. The CDR3 extends over 14 amino acids. The CDR3 is CASSLSGKRYEQYF. CDR3 nucleotide sequence: TGTGCCAGCAGTTTATCGGGTAAAAGATACGAGCAGTACTTC.

V and J are TRBV5-1 and TRBJ1-2, with D maybe TRBD1 (5 bases). The germline CDR1 and CDR2 sequences are SGHRS and YFSETQ. The CDR3 sequence is 14 residues long. Trimming took off 4 bases at V and 6 bases at J, with 16 bases between the two ends. DNA of the CDR3: TGCGCCAGCAGCCCGGGACCGGGAGTAGATGGCTACACCTTC. This sequence encodes CASSPGPGVDGYTF. Full variable domain (outside the CDR3, taken from reference TRBV5-1 and TRBJ1-2): KAGVTQTPRYLIKTRGQQVTLSCSPISGHRSVSWYQQTPGQGLQFLFEYFSETQRNKGNFPGRFSGRQFSNSRSEMNVSTLELGDSALYLCASSPGPGVDGYTFGSGTRLTVV.

J is TRBJ1-6 and V is TRBV7-6; the D gene is possibly TRBD1 (5 bases). Trimming removed 4 bases from V and 9 bases from J, with 13 bases in between. The CDR3 runs to 14 residues. Germline V lookup: CDR1 SGHVS, CDR2 FNYEAQ. Written as DNA, the CDR3 is TGTGCCAGCAGCTCGGGGCTTGCGGGTTCACCCCTCCACTTT. Translated: CASSSGLAGSPLHF. Full variable domain (remainder filled in from reference TRBV7-6 and TRBJ1-6): GAGVSQSPRYKVTKRGQDVALRCDPISGHVSLYWYRQALGQGPEFLTYFNYEAQQDKSGLPNDRFSAERPEGSISTLTIQRTEQRDSAMYRCASSSGLAGSPLHFGNGTRLTVT.

CDR3: CASSQEASGRARDTQYF. In DNA form, the CDR3 reads TGCGCCAGCAGCCAAGAAGCAAGCGGGAGGGCCAGGGATACGCAGTATTTT. This chain uses TRBV4-3 with TRBJ2-3, with 10 bases aligning to TRBD2. Losses at the gene ends were 0 bases for V and 6 bases for J; bases not matched to a gene: 9. Looked up from germline, CDR1 is LGHNA and CDR2 is YSLEER. The CDR3 loop spans 17 amino acids.

CDR3 loop: CASSGILAGGPDEQFF. CDR3 DNA: TGTGCCAGCAGCGGAATACTAGCGGGAGGGCCAGATGAGCAGTTCTTC. This chain links TRBV4-2 with TRBJ2-1; 13 nucleotides agree with TRBD2. J lost 8 bases, V lost 5 bases, and 9 bases had no gene match. There are 16 residues in the CDR3. The germline CDR1 and CDR2 sequences are LGHNA and YNFKEQ.

In this sample, this clone turned up once. The rearrangement joins TRBV9 to TRBJ1-4; D unclear. The CDR3 loop spans 18 amino acids. Germline loops: CDR1 SGDLS, CDR2 YYNGEE. V dropped 4 bases and J dropped 7 bases, with 26 bases sitting between them. The CDR3 DNA reads TGTGCCAGCAGCCTCCGACCGTCGGTGGAGGGTTTGAGTGAAAAACTGTTTTTT. Encoded protein: CASSLRPSVEGLSEKLFF.

J is TRBJ1-6 and V is TRBV18, with a possible D match to TRBD1 (6 bases). V was clipped by 3 bases and J by 5 bases, with 14 bases between them. Germline V CDR1 and CDR2: KGHSH, LQKENI. The CDR3 is 16 amino acids. This CDR3 is CASSPLPGADNSPLHF. The CDR3 region has the DNA TGTGCCAGCTCACCGCTACCAGGGGCAGATAATTCACCCCTCCACTTT.

The rearrangement uses TRBV28 and TRBJ2-5; 9 nucleotides line up with TRBD1. V gave up 3 bases and J gave up 5 bases; unmatched junction bases: 13. Germline CDR1 reads MDHEN; CDR2 reads SYDVKM. The length of the CDR3 is 17 residues. CDR3: CASSFLNHRGRKETQYF. In DNA form, the CDR3 reads TGTGCCAGCAGTTTCTTAAACCACAGGGGGCGGAAGGAGACCCAGTACTTC. Combining the CDR3 with reference TRBV28 and TRBJ2-5 gives the whole variable domain DVKVTQSSRYLVKRTGEKVFLECVQDMDHENMFWYRQDPGLGLRLIYFSYDVKMKEKGDIPEGYSVSREKKERFSLILESASTNQTSMYLCASSFLNHRGRKETQYFGPGTRLLVL.

The genes are TRBV7-8 and TRBJ2-2; a weak D match, TRBD1 (6 bases). The V gene's germline CDR1 is SGHVS and CDR2 FQNEAQ. This CDR3 region has 15 residues. V shed 4 bases and J shed 1 base, with 10 bases lying between them. CDR3 amino acids: CASSSRQENTGELFF. The CDR3 DNA sequence: TGTGCCAGCAGCTCGAGACAGGAGAACACCGGGGAGCTGTTTTTT.

The chain has TRBV30 and TRBJ1-6; perhaps TRBD1 as D (5 bases). From germline, CDR1 is GTSNPN and CDR2 SVGIG (reference sequence). Trimming shortened V by 2 bases and J by 8 bases, and 7 bases separated the two germline ends. The CDR3 has 12 residues. CDR3 in amino acids: CAWSRRDSPLHF. The DNA for the CDR3 is TGTGCCTGGAGTCGCAGGGATTCACCCCTCCACTTT.

The sample holds a few counts of this clone. The V call is TRBV7-2, the J call TRBJ1-1; tentative D call: TRBD1 (5 bases). Germline CDR1 and CDR2: SGHTA and FQGNSA. CDR3 length: 17 residues. V gave up 5 bases and J gave up 2 bases, with 21 bases separating them. This CDR3 reads CASSPSQQRQPNTEAFF. CDR3 bases: TGTGCCAGCAGCCCCTCCCAACAGAGACAGCCAAACACTGAAGCTTTCTTT.

CDR3 coding DNA: TGCGCCAGCAGCGGACAGGGCTACGAGCAGTACTTC. Encoded protein: CASSGQGYEQYF. The chain combines TRBV5-1 with TRBJ2-7, with TRBD1 matching over 8 bases. The V segment lost 4 bases and the J segment 3 bases; nucleotides outside the gene matches: 0. This CDR3 has 12 amino acids. Germline values: CDR1 SGHRS, CDR2 YFSETQ.